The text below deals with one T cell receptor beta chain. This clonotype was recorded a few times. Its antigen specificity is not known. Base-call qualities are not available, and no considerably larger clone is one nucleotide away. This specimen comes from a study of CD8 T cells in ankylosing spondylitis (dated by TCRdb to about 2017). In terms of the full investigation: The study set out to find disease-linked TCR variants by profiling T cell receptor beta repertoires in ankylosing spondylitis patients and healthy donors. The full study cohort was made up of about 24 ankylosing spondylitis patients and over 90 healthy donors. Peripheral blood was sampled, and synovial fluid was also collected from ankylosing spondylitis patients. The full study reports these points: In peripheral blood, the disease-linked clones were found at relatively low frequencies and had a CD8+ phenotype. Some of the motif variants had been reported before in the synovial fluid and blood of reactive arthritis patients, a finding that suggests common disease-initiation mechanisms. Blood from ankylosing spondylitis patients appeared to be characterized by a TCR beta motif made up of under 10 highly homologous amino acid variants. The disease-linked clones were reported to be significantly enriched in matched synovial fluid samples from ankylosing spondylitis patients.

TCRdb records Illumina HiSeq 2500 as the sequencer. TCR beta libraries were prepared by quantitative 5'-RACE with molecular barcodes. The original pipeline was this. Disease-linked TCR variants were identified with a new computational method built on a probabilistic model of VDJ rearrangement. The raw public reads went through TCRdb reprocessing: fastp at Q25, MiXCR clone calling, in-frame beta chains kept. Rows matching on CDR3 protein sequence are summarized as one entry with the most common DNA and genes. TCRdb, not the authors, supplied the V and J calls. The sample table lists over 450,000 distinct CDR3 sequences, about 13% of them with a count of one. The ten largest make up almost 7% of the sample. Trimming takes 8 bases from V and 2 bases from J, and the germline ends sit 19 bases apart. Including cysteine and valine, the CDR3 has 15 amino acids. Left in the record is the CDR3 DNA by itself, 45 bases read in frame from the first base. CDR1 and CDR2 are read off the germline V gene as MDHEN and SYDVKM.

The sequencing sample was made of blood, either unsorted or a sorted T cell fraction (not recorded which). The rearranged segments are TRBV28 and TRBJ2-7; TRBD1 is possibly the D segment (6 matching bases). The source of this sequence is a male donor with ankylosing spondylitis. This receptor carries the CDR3 CASFSSGTPTYEQYV. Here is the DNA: TGTGCCAGCTTTTCATCCGGGACACCTACCTACGAGCAGTACGTC.